These 2 T cell receptor beta chains were sequenced from one sample in a study of blood T cell repertoires in COVID-19 (dated by TCRdb to about 2020). Libraries were built with the immunoSEQ multiplex PCR assay. TCRdb limited this immuneACCESS table to in-frame rearrangements with V and J called. A share of clones is missing; checked studies link under half to unresolved V genes, and the rest is unexplained. The sample table holds some 200,000 clones, of which approximately 86% were seen once. Together, the top ten hold around 2.1% of the sample. The specimen sequenced was PBMCs or T cells enriched from blood (not recorded which). The receptors were gathered from a woman aged 30 to 39 who had recovered from COVID-19.

The CDR3 here is CAIRKDRGTEAFF. The CDR3 DNA sequence: TGTGCCATCAGAAAGGACAGGGGCACTGAAGCTTTCTTT. The chain couples TRBV10-3 to TRBJ1-1; 9 bases map to TRBD1. V was pared by 6 bases and J by 4 bases, with 3 bases of the junction left unmatched. The CDR3 consists of 13 residues. Germline V gene lookup returns CDR1 ENHRY and CDR2 SYGVKD.

The chain joins TRBV30 to TRBJ1-1, with a tentative D call TRBD1 (6 bases). Trimming left V 4 bases short and J 11 bases short, with 14 bases between. Germline CDR1 and CDR2: GTSNPN and SVGIG (reference sequence). This CDR3 region has 11 residues. The CDR3 loop is CAWKVGAYAFF. For the CDR3, the DNA is TGTGCCTGGAAGGTGGGGGCGTACGCTTTCTTT.